The clone carrying this T cell receptor (beta chain) was recorded many times. The sample comes from a study of CD8 T cells in ankylosing spondylitis. This CDR3 has 15 amino acids. Per germline, CDR1 DFQATT and CDR2 SNEGSKA (reference sequence). V gave up 6 bases and J gave up 10 bases; unmatched junction bases: 12. From the 5' RACE reads, TCRdb called clonotypes with MiXCR, one entry per CDR3 protein. Among around 150,000 distinct CDR3 sequences listed, 18% were seen once. This receptor was obtained from a male donor with ankylosing spondylitis or in good health (not recorded which). Sequenced: blood, either unsorted or a sorted T cell fraction (not recorded which). The rearrangement links TRBV20-1 to TRBJ2-1, with TRBD2 matching 13 bases. The CDR3 protein is CSARTSGSVRWEQFF. Written as DNA, the CDR3 is TGCAGTGCCCGGACTAGCGGGAGCGTACGGTGGGAGCAGTTCTTC.